The subject of this entry is one T cell receptor beta chain. Its cognate antigen is unknown. These data are taken from a study of shared clonotypes between healthy human individuals. As for the study in general: Donors consisted of a couple of women and three men between 18 and 49.

The study's findings and limits: Tissue TCR repertoires likely differ from these blood-only repertoires.

What was sequenced on ten immunoSEQ deep assay plates was unsorted PBMC DNA. Sequencing was performed with immunoSEQ multiplex PCR; in TCRdb, only in-frame clones are kept and a portion is missing. The table shows hundreds of thousands of clones, with about 85% occurring only once. The receptor was isolated from a middle-aged woman in good health. Some clones in this sample may be carry-over from other donors' samples. Sequenced: PBMCs.

In nucleotides, the CDR3 is TGCGCCAGCTCGGACAGAACGAACACTGAAGCTTTCTTT. Its translation is CASSDRTNTEAFF. The rearrangement uses TRBV10-1 and TRBJ1-1, with D tentatively TRBD1 (6 bases). The germline V and J ends were trimmed by 8 bases and 1 base, with 11 bases remaining between them. Germline CDR1 reads WNHNN; CDR2 reads SYGVQD (reference sequence). CDR3 length equals 13 residues.